This note documents a single T cell receptor (beta chain) sequence. Its cognate antigen is unknown. V was cut by 1 base and J by 2 bases, with 12 bases left in between. From germline, CDR1 is MGHRA and CDR2 YSYEKL. The CDR3 contains 15 residues. This table comes from immunoSEQ multiplex PCR, and its TCRdb copy is limited to in-frame clones, with some not included. The table shows about 95,000 clones, with roughly 69% occurring only once. Every contributor of samples was a Caucasian grown-up residing in Nashville, Tennessee. The sample is drawn from a study of shared clonotypes between healthy human individuals. Study context: Donor ages ranged 18 to 49 years: two women, a few men. Overall study results and limits: Incompleteness in sorted-subset sequencing, despite large depth, was shown by rarefaction.

The chain uses TRBV4-1 and TRBJ2-7; D gene uncertain. The clonotype was recovered from a man aged 30-40 years in good health. The sample consisted of memory CD8+ T cells sorted from blood. Subset noted: CD45RO+ cells pooled with CCR7-negative TemRA cells. This chain's CDR3 is CASSQVRVFPYEQYF. The CDR3 coding sequence is TGCGCCAGCAGCCAAGTGAGAGTATTCCCCTACGAGCAGTACTTC.